This T cell receptor (beta chain) came from a study of spatial heterogeneity in lung cancer. The time point denotes: sample taken at primary tumor resection. The cohort: approximately 66 early-stage, untreated non-small cell lung cancer patients. Whole-study findings and limits: Higher tumor mutation counts went along with higher counts of expanded intratumoral alpha and beta TCRs.

This CDR3 comprises 18 residues. CDR1 is MNHEY, CDR2 SVGAGI, per germline. V was shortened by 8 bases and J by 0 bases, with 20 bases between the two germline ends. TCRdb re-analysed the 5' RACE reads in MiXCR, keeping a single row per CDR3 protein. The table has about 18,000 distinct CDR3 sequences, roughly 9% seen once. This clonotype was counted between two and nine times. Its antigen remains unknown. Since it is a stray read in a library aimed at alpha chains, this beta chain has a size that is not meaningful. Source: lung tumor tissue, taken at surgery. The origin of this receptor is a female donor with early-stage non-small cell lung cancer. The rearrangement uses TRBV6-5 and TRBJ2-6, with D maybe TRBD2 (6 bases). CDR3 amino acids: CASGRSWIVSSGANVLTF. CDR3 bases: TGTGCCAGCGGGAGGTCGTGGATAGTGAGCTCTGGGGCCAACGTCCTGACTTTC.